This passage covers 21 T cell receptor beta chains from one sample sequenced in a study of blood T cells in healthy people across ages (dated by TCRdb to between 2015 and 2017). The library was prepared using 5' RACE. The sequencing machine was an Illumina HiSeq 2500. A second roughly 6 to 12 cycle PCR used a sample-barcoded 5' primer and a J-beta primer mix. The public reads were reanalyzed by TCRdb: fastp trimming at Q25, MiXCR alignment, in-frame beta chains only. CDR3 protein sequences are deduplicated, and each keeps its most common genes and DNA. The sample records about 800,000 distinct CDR3 sequences, roughly 64% of which are singletons. Around 22% of the sample lies in the top ten. The sample was blood. These receptors originate from a man between 25 and 39 years old in good health.

The CDR3 bases are TGCAGTGCTAGAACGCAGATGGGGCACAATGAGCAGTTCTTC. Protein: CSARTQMGHNEQFF. This sequence joins TRBV20-1 and TRBJ2-1, with D possibly TRBD1 on 5 matching bases. Looked up from germline, CDR1 is DFQATT and CDR2 is SNEGSKA (reference sequence). Trimming left V 2 bases short and J 5 bases short, with 13 bases between. CDR3 size: 14 residues.

As concerns this clonotype: A single base separates this from a much larger clone, so it may be a read error. The rearrangement joins TRBV11-2 to TRBJ2-3; D is ambiguous. The CDR3 is 13 amino acids. Trimming removed 3 bases from V and 2 bases from J, with 6 bases in between. CDR1 is SGHAT and CDR2 is FQNNGV in the germline V gene. CDR3 nucleotide sequence: TGTGCCAGCAGCTTCGAATACACAGATACGCAGTATTTT. Protein sequence: CASSFEYTDTQYF.

The chain carries TRBV11-3 and TRBJ2-1, with TRBD2 matching over 9 bases. Germline assignment: CDR1 SGHNT and CDR2 YENEEA. CDR3 size: 17 residues. With V trimmed by 3 bases and J by 3 bases, 9 bases remained unmatched. In DNA form, the CDR3 reads TGTGCCAGCAGCTTGGGATCTAGCGGGAAGTTCTACAATGAGCAGTTCTTC. As protein: CASSLGSSGKFYNEQFF.

This clonotype was counted a few times. The chain carries TRBV7-2 and TRBJ2-7, with D possibly being TRBD1 or TRBD2 (5 bases each). The germline V and J ends were trimmed by 5 bases and 5 bases, with 16 bases remaining between them. The CDR3 is 14 amino acids. Germline V CDR1 and CDR2: SGHTA, FQGNSA. For the CDR3, the DNA is TGTGCCAGCAGCAACCGACATGGGGGAGACGAGCAGTACTTC. Translated, it gives CASSNRHGGDEQYF.

The J gene is TRBJ2-7, the V gene TRBV5-6; D perhaps matches TRBD2 (6 bases). V lost 4 bases, J lost 4 bases, and 18 bases lay in between. CDR1 is SGHDT and CDR2 is YYEEEE in the germline V gene. This CDR3 is 15 amino acids long. The CDR3 DNA reads TGTGCCAGCAGCGCCGGGACTGGGGGATTTTACGAGCAGTACTTC. The encoded protein is CASSAGTGGFYEQYF.

The chain couples TRBV12-5 to TRBJ2-4; no clear D. The end of the DNA is better explained by TRBJ2-7, so the J call may be wrong. Germline CDR1 and CDR2: LGHNT and FRNRAP. There are 15 residues in the CDR3. The CDR3 here is CASGLVLKPTHEQYF. CDR3 DNA sequence: TGTGCTAGTGGTTTGGTCCTTAAACCCACCCACGAGCAGTACTTC.

The J gene is TRBJ2-3, the V gene TRBV24-1, with D perhaps matching TRBD2 (5 bases). V was pared by 3 bases and J by 6 bases, with 12 bases between. This CDR3 region has 14 residues. In germline, CDR1 is KGHDR, CDR2 SFDVKD. CDR3 bases: TGTGCCACCAGTGATGGTATACTAGGGGATACGCAGTATTTT. It codes for CATSDGILGDTQYF.

The chain is built from TRBV20-1 and TRBJ2-5; 10 nucleotides agree with TRBD1. Germline V CDR1 and CDR2: DFQATT, SNEGSKA (reference sequence). CDR3 size: 14 residues. Unmatched junction bases numbered 15, after V lost 6 bases and J lost 11 bases. The CDR3 protein is CSASTGQGLWEQYF. Here the CDR3 DNA reads TGCAGTGCGAGTACGGGACAGGGGCTTTGGGAGCAGTACTTC.

The chain is built from TRBV2 and TRBJ2-3; 10 bases fit TRBD2. The V gene end was trimmed by 1 base and the J gene end by 7 bases; junction bases not matched to a gene: 5. Germline loops: CDR1 SNHLY, CDR2 FYNNEI. The CDR3 is 15 amino acids. CDR3 sequence reads: CASSEGAGGRHTQYF. The CDR3 DNA follows: TGTGCCAGCAGTGAAGGAGCGGGGGGGCGACATACGCAGTATTTT.

The V gene is TRBV12-3 or TRBV12-4, the J gene TRBJ2-3; 8 bases align to TRBD2. The CDR3 sequence is 17 residues long. After removal of 3 bases from V and 2 bases from J, the junction contained 10 bases not matched to a gene. CDR3 region: CASSFTGLARPTDTQYF. The CDR3 DNA reads TGTGCCAGCAGTTTCACAGGACTAGCCCGGCCCACAGATACGCAGTATTTT.

The chain is built from TRBV6-5 and TRBJ1-2, with 7 bases identical to TRBD1. Per the germline V gene, CDR1 is MNHEY and CDR2 is SVGAGI. The CDR3 contains 15 residues. V was clipped by 6 bases and J by 6 bases; unmatched bases: 13. Here the CDR3 reads CASRQDRVQIDGYTF. CDR3 sequence (DNA): TGTGCCAGCAGACAAGACAGGGTTCAAATAGATGGCTACACCTTC.

The chain uses TRBV2 and TRBJ2-2; D not resolved. Germline assignment: CDR1 SNHLY and CDR2 FYNNEI. Trimming shortened V by 7 bases and J by 5 bases, and 11 bases separated the two germline ends. There are 13 residues in the CDR3. CDR3 coding DNA: TGTGCCAGCAAGGGCAGCGCGACCGGGGAGCTGTTTTTT. This encodes CASKGSATGELFF.

V gene TRBV29-1 combines with J gene TRBJ1-1; 11 bases match TRBD1. V dropped 4 bases and J dropped 5; count of bases not matched to a gene: 6. This CDR3 contains 14 residues. Germline assignment: CDR1 SQVTM and CDR2 ANQGSEA. The CDR3 coding sequence is TGCAGCGTTGCTTATGGGACAGGGGGAACTGAAGCTTTCTTT. Translated: CSVAYGTGGTEAFF.

This clonotype was seen a few times. The V gene is TRBV6-1, the J gene TRBJ2-1, with TRBD2 matching over 8 bases. The CDR3 is 15 residues long. Germline V gives CDR1 MNHNS, CDR2 SASEGT. V dropped 1 base and J dropped 9; count of bases not matched to a gene: 8. CDR3 sequence (DNA): TGTGCCAGCAGTGAAGTAGGACTAGCATTAGGTGAGCAGTTCTTC. This translates into CASSEVGLALGEQFF.

Only a few counts were recorded for this clonotype. V gene TRBV4-1 combines with J gene TRBJ1-6, with D unclear. With 0 bases removed from V and 11 bases from J, the gap between germline ends came to 17 bases. Germline lookup yields CDR1 MGHRA and CDR2 YSYEKL. This CDR3 is 16 amino acids long. The CDR3 reads CASSQDLSGFGTPLHF. CDR3 DNA sequence: TGCGCCAGCAGCCAAGATTTGTCGGGCTTCGGGACACCCCTCCACTTT.

The sample holds a few counts of this clonotype. The J gene is TRBJ2-1, the V gene TRBV2; D may be TRBD1 (5 bases). V lost 6 bases and J lost 0, with 6 bases in between. The CDR3 has 13 residues. Germline assignment: CDR1 SNHLY and CDR2 FYNNEI. Here the CDR3 DNA reads TGTGCCAGCAGGACAGTCTCCTACAATGAGCAGTTCTTC. Its translation is CASRTVSYNEQFF.

The V and J genes are TRBV16 and TRBJ2-7; D is possibly TRBD2 (5 bases). CDR1 and CDR2 from the germline V gene are KGHSY and FQNENV. V was pared by 1 base and J by 3 bases, with 13 bases between. The CDR3 sequence is 15 residues long. CDR3 region: CASSQLANSYYEQYF. As DNA, the CDR3 is TGTGCCAGCAGCCAATTAGCGAACAGTTACTACGAGCAGTACTTC.

In its sample, this clonotype was seen a few times. The chain couples TRBV7-2 to TRBJ2-4, with D hard to call. V dropped 5 bases and J dropped 8 bases, with 7 bases sitting between them. CDR1 SGHTA and CDR2 FQGNSA come from the germline V gene. The CDR3 has 11 residues. CDR3 sequence: CASSPRDIQYF. CDR3 DNA sequence: TGTGCCAGCAGCCCCCGGGACATTCAGTACTTC.

V is TRBV7-2 and J is TRBJ2-7; 7 bases agree with TRBD1. This CDR3 is 15 amino acids long. The ends lost 1 base at V and 2 bases at J; junction bases unmatched: 5. Germline V gene data show CDR1 as SGHTA and CDR2 as FQGNSA. CDR3 sequence reads: CASSLGGQSTYEQYF. Here the CDR3 DNA reads TGTGCCAGCAGCTTAGGGGGACAGTCTACCTACGAGCAGTACTTC.

The chain carries TRBV28 and TRBJ2-7; TRBD2 is a possible D gene (7 bases). This CDR3 is 14 amino acids long. Looked up from germline, CDR1 is MDHEN and CDR2 is SYDVKM. The germline V and J ends were trimmed by 6 bases and 7 bases, with 19 bases remaining between them. This CDR3 reads CASRGAGEANEQYF. CDR3 DNA: TGTGCCAGCAGGGGGGCGGGAGAGGCTAATGAGCAGTACTTC.

The chain combines TRBV4-3 with TRBJ1-6, with TRBD1 matching over 7 bases. The CDR3 runs to 15 residues. Germline CDR1 reads LGHNA; CDR2 reads YSLEER. J lost 7 bases, V lost 4 bases, and 7 bases had no gene match. CDR3 protein: CASSPYRGNNSPLHF. The CDR3 region has the DNA TGCGCCAGCAGCCCCTACAGGGGAAACAATTCACCCCTCCACTTT.